A few counts support the clone carrying this TCR beta chain. The germline V gene has CDR1 MNHNY and CDR2 SVGAGI (reference sequence). The CDR3 is 14 amino acids. Deletions cut 2 bases from V and 0 bases from J, with 8 bases between. TCRdb re-called the PCR reads through MiXCR, storing one row per CDR3 protein. Here the sample spans 7,700 or so distinct CDR3 sequences, just under 30% being singletons. These data belong to a study of immune characterization of retroperitoneal liposarcoma. The source material was blood. V gene TRBV6-6 combines with J gene TRBJ2-7, with D maybe TRBD2 (5 bases). The origin of this receptor is a male donor with retroperitoneal liposarcoma. CDR3: CASSYRAGSYEQYF. Here the CDR3 DNA reads TGTGCCAGCAGTTACAGGGCGGGCTCCTACGAGCAGTACTTC.